The next 18 T cell receptor beta chains were all read from a single sample in a study of CD8+ T cells in alopecia areata. Following RNA extraction, reverse transcription yielded cDNA that acted as the sequencing template. TCRdb keeps only in-frame clones here, not all; method: immunoSEQ multiplex PCR. The sample carries around 70,000 clones, around 29% recorded once. Indicated treatment: oral pan-JAK inhibitor, 5-10 mg twice daily. The source was CD8+ T cells sorted from blood, collected at week 4, from a patient treated with tofacitinib. All receptors come from a human donor with alopecia areata.

The V gene is TRBV6-5, the J gene TRBJ1-5; D remains ambiguous. The germline CDR1 and CDR2 sequences are MNHEY and SVGAGI. The V and J ends lost 5 bases and 0 bases respectively, with 8 bases between them. The CDR3 has 14 residues. The CDR3 region has the DNA TGTGCCAGCAGTGGGCGCGGTAGCAATCAGCCCCAGCATTTT. The encoded protein is CASSGRGSNQPQHF.

The V call is TRBV27, the J call TRBJ2-7; 7 bases map to TRBD2. Trimming cost V 8 bases and J 2 bases; bases outside gene matches: 6. Per germline, CDR1 MNHEY and CDR2 SMNVEV (reference sequence). The CDR3 has 13 amino acids. Here the CDR3 reads CASSQRGTYEQYF. The DNA of the CDR3 is TGTGCCAGCTCCCAGCGGGGTACCTACGAGCAGTACTTC.

The J gene is TRBJ2-3, the V gene TRBV10-3; 7 nucleotides agree with TRBD1. The CDR3 has 15 amino acids. J lost 0 bases, V lost 5 bases, and 5 bases had no gene match. The germline V gene has CDR1 ENHRY and CDR2 SYGVKD. The CDR3, as DNA: TGTGCCATCAGTAACCCACAGGGGAGCACAGATACGCAGTATTTT. Protein: CAISNPQGSTDTQYF.

This chain connects TRBV6-5 to TRBJ2-2; TRBD1 might be the D (6 bases). The CDR3 has 14 residues. Per the germline V gene, CDR1 is MNHEY and CDR2 is SVGAGI. The germline V and J ends were trimmed by 6 bases and 4 bases, with 12 bases remaining between them. This CDR3 is CASRPRTVTGELFF. The DNA of the CDR3 is TGTGCCAGCAGACCAAGGACAGTCACCGGGGAGCTGTTTTTT.

This clone was detected a few times. The chain carries TRBV5-1 and TRBJ2-7; D unresolved. Trimming took off 1 base at V and 3 bases at J, with 14 bases between the two ends. The length of the CDR3 is 15 residues. The germline V gene has CDR1 SGHRS and CDR2 YFSETQ. CDR3 loop: CASSLRAANHYEQYF. CDR3 DNA sequence: TGCGCCAGCAGCTTGAGGGCAGCCAACCACTACGAGCAGTACTTC. Complete variable domain (other parts from reference TRBV5-1 and TRBJ2-7): KAGVTQTPRYLIKTRGQQVTLSCSPISGHRSVSWYQQTPGQGLQFLFEYFSETQRNKGNFPGRFSGRQFSNSRSEMNVSTLELGDSALYLCASSLRAANHYEQYFGPGTRLTVT.

This chain uses TRBV7-9 with TRBJ2-7, with D possibly being TRBD1 (7 bases). From germline, CDR1 is SEHNR and CDR2 FQNEAQ (reference sequence). This CDR3 spans 16 amino acids. Deletions cut 5 bases from V and 3 bases from J, with 20 bases between. The CDR3 coding sequence is TGTGCCAGCAGCACCTACCCAGGGGGACTGGACTACGAGCAGTACTTC. As protein: CASSTYPGGLDYEQYF.

The V gene is TRBV9, the J gene TRBJ1-1, with D possibly TRBD1 on 5 matching bases. V lost 3 bases and J 5 bases, leaving 14 bases between the germline ends. Germline V gene sequence: CDR1 SGDLS, CDR2 YYNGEE. The CDR3 is 14 residues long. CDR3 DNA sequence: TGTGCCAGCAGCGCCTCGGGTGGGGGGACTGAAGCTTTCTTT. Protein product: CASSASGGGTEAFF. Based on the CDR3 plus reference TRBV9 and TRBJ1-1, the full variable domain is DSGVTQTPKHLITATGQRVTLRCSPRSGDLSVYWYQQSLDQGLQFLIQYYNGEERAKGNILERFSAQQFPDLHSELNLSSLELGDSALYFCASSASGGGTEAFFGQGTRLTVV.

The chain has TRBV27 and TRBJ1-1; TRBD1 is a possible D gene (6 bases). The V and J ends lost 4 bases and 7 bases respectively, with 22 bases between them. Per germline, CDR1 MNHEY and CDR2 SMNVEV (reference sequence). The CDR3 loop spans 16 amino acids. CDR3 sequence: CASSSTRGWGRGEAFF. CDR3 bases: TGTGCCAGCAGTTCGACCCGGGGCTGGGGGCGTGGTGAAGCTTTCTTT.

The V call is TRBV5-4, the J call TRBJ1-2, with D unclear. Germline values: CDR1 SGHNT, CDR2 YYREEE (reference sequence). V lost 1 base, J lost 5 bases, and 12 bases lay in between. The CDR3 spans 14 residues. Here the CDR3 DNA reads TGTGCCAGCAGCTTGAGGACGGACGATTATGGCTACACCTTC. Its protein product is CASSLRTDDYGYTF.

This chain uses TRBV29-1 with TRBJ2-1, with 8 nucleotides matching TRBD2. The V gene end was trimmed by 5 bases and the J gene end by 8 bases; junction bases not matched to a gene: 8. The CDR3 consists of 13 residues. Germline CDR1 and CDR2: SQVTM and ANQGSEA. CDR3: CSVTSGSLHEQFF. Written as DNA, the CDR3 is TGCAGCGTTACAAGCGGGAGTCTGCATGAGCAGTTCTTC.

As regards this clone: Compared with germline, one end of the junction differs, possibly owing to a read error. The chain is built from TRBV27 and TRBJ1-3; unclear D gene. In germline, CDR1 is MNHEY, CDR2 SMNVEV (reference sequence). The CDR3 spans 11 residues. The CDR3 protein is CASREGNTMYF. In DNA, the CDR3 is TGTGCCAGCAGGGAGGGAAACACCATGTATTTT.

The chain recombines TRBV7-8 with TRBJ1-2; D ambiguous. Germline assignment: CDR1 SGHVS and CDR2 FQNEAQ. This CDR3 has 16 residues. The V end lost 1 base, the J end lost 7 bases, and 19 bases lay between the germline ends. The CDR3 nucleotides read TGTGCCAGCAGCTTAGATGGTGGCAGCTTTTCTTTTGGCTACACCTTC. Translating gives CASSLDGGSFSFGYTF.

The rearrangement joins TRBV27 to TRBJ2-2; weak D call: TRBD2 (6 bases). Trimming removed 7 bases at V and 7 bases at J, with 22 bases between. Germline V gene data show CDR1 as MNHEY and CDR2 as SMNVEV (reference sequence). The CDR3 sequence is 16 residues long. CDR3 protein: CASTPGGLAFSGELFF. In DNA, the CDR3 is TGTGCCAGCACCCCCGGGGGTCTAGCTTTTAGCGGGGAGCTGTTTTTT.

This clone appeared a few times. The genes are TRBV29-1 and TRBJ2-1; D is ambiguous. The V end was cut by 7 bases, the J end by 9 bases, with 19 bases between. Germline loops: CDR1 SQVTM, CDR2 ANQGSEA. This CDR3 has 13 residues. The CDR3 region has the DNA TGCAGCGCTGACACCCCCTTGGAGCGTGAGCAGTTCTTC. Protein product: CSADTPLEREQFF.

This clone appeared a few times. This chain joins TRBV7-9 and TRBJ2-5; 12 nucleotides align to TRBD1. The CDR3 totals 15 residues. From germline, CDR1 is SEHNR and CDR2 FQNEAQ (reference sequence). V lost 10 bases, J lost 5 bases, and 11 bases stayed unmatched. The CDR3 is CATSRGTGGGETQYF. The CDR3 nucleotides are TGTGCCACATCGCGTGGGACAGGGGGCGGTGAGACCCAGTACTTC.

The rearrangement links TRBV29-1 to TRBJ2-7; D remains unclear. Germline loops: CDR1 SQVTM, CDR2 ANQGSEA. V lost 7 bases and J lost 3, with 16 bases in between. This CDR3 comprises 13 residues. The CDR3: CSATWTESYEQYF. The CDR3 DNA follows: TGCAGCGCTACATGGACGGAAAGCTACGAGCAGTACTTC.

The V gene is TRBV29-1, the J gene TRBJ2-7; 7 positions agree with TRBD2. Germline V gene data show CDR1 as SQVTM and CDR2 as ANQGSEA. Trimming cost V 6 bases and J 0 bases; bases outside gene matches: 8. The CDR3 has 14 amino acids. Here the CDR3 DNA reads TGCAGCGTAGACAGCGGGACTACCTCCTACGAGCAGTACTTC. Translated: CSVDSGTTSYEQYF.

The sample holds a few counts of this clone. The chain couples TRBV7-8 to TRBJ2-7; D not certain. V lost 5 bases to trimming and J lost 1 base, with 9 bases between them. This CDR3 spans 13 amino acids. The germline V gene has CDR1 SGHVS and CDR2 FQNEAQ. CDR3 protein: CASSPIQSYEQYF. As DNA, the CDR3 is TGTGCCAGCAGCCCAATTCAGTCCTACGAGCAGTACTTC.